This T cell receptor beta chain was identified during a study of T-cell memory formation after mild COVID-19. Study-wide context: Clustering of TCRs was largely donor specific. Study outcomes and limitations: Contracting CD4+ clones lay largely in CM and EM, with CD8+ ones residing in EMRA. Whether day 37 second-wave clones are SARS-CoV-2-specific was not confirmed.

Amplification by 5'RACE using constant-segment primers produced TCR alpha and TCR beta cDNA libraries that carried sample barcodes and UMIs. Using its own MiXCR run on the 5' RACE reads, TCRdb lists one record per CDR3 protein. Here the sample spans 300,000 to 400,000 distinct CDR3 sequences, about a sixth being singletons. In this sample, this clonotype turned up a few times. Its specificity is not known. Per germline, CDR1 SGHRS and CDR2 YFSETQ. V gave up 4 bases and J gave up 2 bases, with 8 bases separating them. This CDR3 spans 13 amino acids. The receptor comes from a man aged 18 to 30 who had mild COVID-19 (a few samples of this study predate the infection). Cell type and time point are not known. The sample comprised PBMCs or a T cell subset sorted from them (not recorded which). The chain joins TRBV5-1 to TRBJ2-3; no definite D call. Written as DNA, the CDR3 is TGCGCCAGCAGCAGGGAAGCCACAGATACGCAGTATTTT. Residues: CASSREATDTQYF.